This T cell receptor (beta chain) was sequenced for a study of T-cell reconstitution after alpha-beta-depleted transplantation in children. TCRbeta library preparation incorporated unique molecular identifiers. TCRdb reprocessed the PCR reads with MiXCR, giving one entry per CDR3 protein. The sample carries some 300,000 distinct CDR3 sequences, 6.5% to 9% recorded once. On this clonotype: As yet, its antigen is unknown.

Study-wide results and caveats: Some patients' high day-60 TCRbeta diversity was traced to surviving recipient T cells and thymic progenitors. After transplant, at about two months, alpha-beta T cells were reportedly derived from several hundred expanded graft clones. From newly produced T cells came most of the T-cell counts and diversity one year after transplant.

Trimming stripped 5 bases from V and 0 bases from J, with 16 bases between. Germline loops: CDR1 SGHVS, CDR2 FQNEAQ. The CDR3 sequence is 16 residues long. The chain joins TRBV7-8 to TRBJ1-1, with a tentative D call TRBD1 (5 bases). This material consisted of peripheral blood, taken 360 days after TCRalphabeta/CD19-depleted stem cell transplant. The TCR originated in a female patient aged 2-15 years who had a stem cell transplant for Fanconi anemia, so the T cells may come from the graft donor. DNA of the CDR3: TGTGCCAGCAGCCCGGCGGGGCCTAGGATGAACACTGAAGCTTTCTTT. Amino acids: CASSPAGPRMNTEAFF.